This TCR beta chain stems from a study of blood T cell repertoires in COVID-19 (TCRdb year 2020). With regard to the full study: Samples covering the acute and convalescent phases of COVID-19 were provided by collaborators in the United States, Italy and Spain. The material from the prospective study consisted of cDNA or gDNA derived from T cells, B-cell-depleted T cells, or PBMCs. The dataset comprised deeply sampled blood TCRbeta repertoires from subjects exposed to, actively infected with, or recovered from COVID-19. The repertoires were made available in a free public database intended to serve as a resource for research on the immune response to SARS-CoV-2. The samples were drawn from the first 160 participants of the ongoing ImmuneRACE study and from 1,254 subjects provided by 6 global collaborators. Nearly every sample came with metadata listing a de-identified subject ID, COVID-19 status, age in years and sex. Where available, HLA class I and class II types were obtained from metadata supplied by the sample provider rather than from assay-based typing. Broad study findings and their caveats: Clinical and demographic metadata were provided uncurated, with the amount varying by source and participant.

A second Seattle source provided samples from volunteer blood donors who had recovered from COVID-19. Whole blood was collected in K2EDTA tubes by collaborating institutions according to the institutions' own protocols. For TCRbeta analysis, collaborators shipped samples in one of three forms: frozen whole blood, isolated PBMCs, or DNA extracted from either of those sample types. The immunoSEQ Assay, a bias-controlled multiplex PCR, was used to amplify TCRbeta CDR3 regions from genomic DNA. For the original study's pipeline: The number of nucleated cells in each sample was estimated by amplification of reference gene primers within the assay. To quantify the absolute abundance of each unique TCRbeta CDR3 rearrangement, sequence reads were collapsed and filtered. Productive Simpson clonality was computed per sample as the square root of Simpson's diversity index over productive rearrangements. As stored in TCRdb, this immuneACCESS dataset retains in-frame rearrangements with V and J assigned. A fraction of the clones does not appear; measured against another copy, unresolved V genes explain less than half of the discrepancy, and the remainder lacks a known reason. V and J calls and clone size are those listed in that table; D and trimming were worked out from the DNA. The table for this sample lists about 130,000 clones; more than 75% of them were counted only once. Of the sample, roughly 11% falls within the top ten clones.

In this sample, this clone turned up a few times. There is no known antigen for this receptor. No base quality information exists; no much larger clone differs at one position. The germline V gene gives CDR1 as SGHRS and CDR2 as YFSETQ. V is shortened by 0 bases, J by 5 bases, and the region joining them spans 14 bases. Including the terminal cysteine and phenylalanine, the CDR3 comprises 15 residues. Only CDR3 DNA is held: 45 bases, read in frame from base 1. The rearranged chain carries TRBV5-1 and TRBJ1-2; the best D guess is TRBD1, with 5 bases matching. This receptor was obtained from a man in his fifties or sixties who had recovered from COVID-19. Sequencing was done on a sample of peripheral blood. The CDR3 reads as follows: CASSLASREVYGYTF. In nucleotide form, the sequence is TGCGCCAGCAGCTTGGCCTCCAGGGAGGTATATGGCTACACCTTC.